A selection of T cell receptor beta chains follows, all from one sample in a study of T cell changes during pregnancy in multiple sclerosis. Data came from immunoSEQ multiplex PCR; TCRdb stores just in-frame clones and leaves some out. The sample shows 35,000 to 50,000 clones, around 89% of them seen only once. Here the sequenced sample was CD4+ T cells from peripheral blood mononuclear cells, taken after pregnancy. These receptors all come from a female donor with multiple sclerosis, enrolled in a pregnancy study. CDR3s include the opening cysteine and the closing phenylalanine or tryptophan. D genes are given only for firm matches. Clone sizes are given selectively: once, few, many, or a class where the clone is expanded.

CDR3aa	CDR3nt	j_gene	d_gene	abundance	v_gene
CATGREFLDTQYF	TGCGCCACTGGGCGGGAGTTTTTAGATACGCAGTATTTT	TRBJ2-3	TRBD2	-	TRBV10-2
CASSLGQGVSYEQYF	TGCGCCAGCAGCCTAGGACAGGGGGTGTCCTACGAGCAGTACTTC	TRBJ2-7	TRBD1	-	TRBV4-3
CASTHSTGSSYEQYF	TGTGCCAGCACCCACTCGACAGGGTCCTCCTACGAGCAGTACTTC	TRBJ2-7	TRBD1	-	TRBV7-2
CASSPDYLGSDTQYF	TGTGCCAGTAGTCCTGACTACTTAGGCTCGGATACGCAGTATTTT	TRBJ2-3	-	-	TRBV19
CASSLALNSYGYTF	TGTGCCAGCAGCTTAGCGCTAAACTCCTATGGCTACACCTTC	TRBJ1-2	-	-	TRBV7-2
CAWSVAGDNYNEQFF	TGTGCCTGGAGTGTAGCCGGGGATAACTACAATGAGCAGTTCTTC	TRBJ2-1	-	-	TRBV30
CASSPGLAGELGYEQYF	TGTGCCAGCAGCCCGGGACTAGCGGGAGAATTGGGCTACGAGCAGTACTTC	TRBJ2-7	TRBD2	-	TRBV5-4
CASSPSTATSYEQYF	TGTGCCAGCTCACCTTCGACAGCGACGAGCTACGAGCAGTACTTC	TRBJ2-7	-	-	TRBV18
CASSQTGVGNGYTF	TGTGCCAGCTCCCAGACAGGGGTTGGTAATGGCTACACCTTC	TRBJ1-2	TRBD1	-	TRBV6-5
CASRRLQGADTEAFF	TGTGCCAGCAGACGTTTACAGGGGGCGGACACTGAAGCTTTCTTT	TRBJ1-1	TRBD1	-	TRBV6-5
CASSPTENYGYTF	TGTGCCAGCTCACCGACAGAAAACTATGGCTACACCTTC	TRBJ1-2	-	-	TRBV18
CASSESGGFNQPQHF	TGTGCCAGCAGTGAAAGCGGAGGTTTCAATCAGCCCCAGCATTTT	TRBJ1-5	-	-	TRBV2
CASSVELFNEQFF	TGTGCCAGCAGCGTAGAGCTATTTAATGAGCAGTTCTTC	TRBJ2-1	-	-	TRBV9
CASSPRTDNEQYF	TGTGCCAGCTCACCACGGACAGACAACGAGCAGTACTTC	TRBJ2-7	-	-	TRBV18
CASSIEGTGFYNEQFF	TGTGCCAGCAGCATAGAAGGGACAGGGTTTTACAATGAGCAGTTCTTC	TRBJ2-1	TRBD1	-	TRBV7-2
CASSVAGQTGANVLTF	TGTGCCAGCAGCGTAGCCGGACAAACTGGGGCCAACGTCCTGACTTTC	TRBJ2-6	-	-	TRBV9
CASSNRATPEDEQYF	TGTGCCAGCAGTAACAGGGCTACCCCCGAGGACGAGCAGTACTTC	TRBJ2-7	-	-	TRBV6-5
CAWSGQGTQYF	TGTGCCTGGAGTGGACAGGGAACCCAGTACTTC	TRBJ2-5	TRBD1	few	TRBV30
CASSHQVNTGELFF	TGTGCCAGCAGCCATCAGGTGAACACCGGGGAGCTGTTTTTT	TRBJ2-2	-	-	TRBV5-5
CASSYSELTEAFF	TGTGCCAGCAGTTACTCAGAGTTAACTGAAGCTTTCTTT	TRBJ1-1	-	few	TRBV6-5
CASSPSAGNEAFF	TGTGCCAGCAGCCCCTCCGCAGGCAATGAAGCTTTCTTT	TRBJ1-1	-	-	TRBV7-9
CAGGGAETEAFF	TGTGCCGGGGGGGGAGCGGAGACTGAAGCTTTCTTT	TRBJ1-1	-	-	TRBV7-2
CASSLAPSGTIYNEQFF	TGCGCCAGCAGCTTGGCACCTAGCGGAACCATATACAATGAGCAGTTCTTC	TRBJ2-1	TRBD2	-	TRBV5-1
CASSPQPGQGSDIQYF	TGTGCCAGCAGCCCACAACCGGGACAGGGCTCGGACATTCAGTACTTC	TRBJ2-4	TRBD1	-	TRBV7-9
CASSKGEGGFTEAFF	TGTGCCAGCAGCAAAGGGGAAGGGGGTTTCACTGAAGCTTTCTTT	TRBJ1-1	-	-	TRBV21-1
CASSTLAGESDTQYF	TGCGCCAGCAGCACCTTAGCGGGAGAGTCAGATACGCAGTATTTT	TRBJ2-3	TRBD2	-	TRBV5-1
CASSIQGIEAFF	TGTGCCAGTAGTATCCAGGGTATTGAAGCTTTCTTT	TRBJ1-1	-	few	TRBV19
CASSFTGLYGYTF	TGCGCCAGCAGCTTTACAGGGTTGTATGGCTACACCTTC	TRBJ1-2	-	-	TRBV5-1
CASRTSRGFMNTEAFF	TGTGCCAGTAGGACCTCCAGGGGGTTTATGAACACTGAAGCTTTCTTT	TRBJ1-1	TRBD1	-	TRBV19
CASSIVGGSGNEQFF	TGTGCCAGTAGTATAGTAGGCGGGAGCGGCAATGAGCAGTTCTTC	TRBJ2-1	TRBD2	once	TRBV19
CASSGTGGPNEAFF	TGTGCCAGCAGCGGAACAGGGGGTCCTAATGAAGCTTTCTTT	TRBJ1-1	TRBD1	-	TRBV7-3
CASSLRPDSYEQYF	TGTGCCAGCAGCTTACGCCCAGACTCCTACGAGCAGTACTTC	TRBJ2-7	-	-	TRBV7-3
CASSSTRVRGTDTQYF	TGTGCCAGCAGCTCCACTAGAGTTCGGGGCACAGATACGCAGTATTTT	TRBJ2-3	-	-	TRBV7-2
CASSHGQGAVEQYF	TGTGCCAGCTCACATGGACAGGGGGCGGTAGAGCAGTACTTC	TRBJ2-7	TRBD1	-	TRBV18
CSVWRVWPPGELFF	TGCAGCGTTTGGCGGGTATGGCCTCCCGGGGAGCTGTTTTTT	TRBJ2-2	-	-	TRBV29-1
CASSLVAGGRNEQYF	TGCGCCAGCAGCTTGGTAGCGGGAGGGCGAAACGAGCAGTACTTC	TRBJ2-7	TRBD2	-	TRBV5-1
CSVARSTGYSAGYTF	TGCAGCGTTGCCCGGTCCACAGGGTACTCGGCTGGCTACACCTTC	TRBJ1-2	-	-	TRBV29-1
CASSQGQGHGELFF	TGTGCCAGCAGCCAAGGACAGGGGCACGGGGAGCTGTTTTTT	TRBJ2-2	TRBD1	-	TRBV14
CASRPDTSSYNEQFF	TGTGCCAGCAGACCGGACACCAGCTCCTACAATGAGCAGTTCTTC	TRBJ2-1	-	-	TRBV6-5
CASSQEAPGLAGGNEQFF	TGCGCCAGCAGCCAAGAGGCCCCGGGACTAGCGGGAGGAAATGAGCAGTTCTTC	TRBJ2-1	TRBD2	-	TRBV4-1
CAWSVEGNTEAFF	TGTGCCTGGAGTGTTGAGGGGAACACTGAAGCTTTCTTT	TRBJ1-1	-	-	TRBV30
CASSRTSGYQETQYF	TGTGCCAGTAGTAGGACTAGCGGGTACCAAGAGACCCAGTACTTC	TRBJ2-5	TRBD2	-	TRBV19
CASSESYEQYF	TGTGCCAGCAGCGAGAGCTACGAGCAGTACTTC	TRBJ2-7	-	-	TRBV6-1
CASSPQLAGYQETQYF	TGTGCCAGCAGTCCCCAACTAGCGGGGTACCAAGAGACCCAGTACTTC	TRBJ2-5	TRBD2	once	TRBV28
CASSIEQDQETQYF	TGTGCCAGTAGTATAGAACAGGACCAAGAGACCCAGTACTTC	TRBJ2-5	-	once	TRBV19
CASSLGLANTGELFF	TGTGCCAGCAGCTTAGGTCTAGCAAACACCGGGGAGCTGTTTTTT	TRBJ2-2	-	few	TRBV7-2
CASSAGLAGQETQYF	TGTGCCAGCAGCGCGGGACTAGCGGGTCAAGAGACCCAGTACTTC	TRBJ2-5	TRBD2	-	TRBV5-4
CASATGGATRMNTEAFF	TGTGCCAGCGCCACTGGAGGGGCCACGAGGATGAACACTGAAGCTTTCTTT	TRBJ1-1	-	-	TRBV5-4
CASSQIGYGSYEQYF	TGTGCCAGCAGCCAAATCGGGTACGGGAGCTACGAGCAGTACTTC	TRBJ2-7	-	-	TRBV4-2
CASSSPQGVDYEQYF	TGTGCCAGCAGTTCTCCGCAGGGGGTTGACTACGAGCAGTACTTC	TRBJ2-7	TRBD1	-	TRBV6-6
CASSWTSGQTDTQYF	TGTGCCAGCAGCTGGACTAGCGGCCAGACAGATACGCAGTATTTT	TRBJ2-3	TRBD2	-	TRBV11-2
CASSVTGRGTEAFF	TGTGCCAGTAGTGTAACAGGGAGGGGCACTGAAGCTTTCTTT	TRBJ1-1	-	few	TRBV19
CASSTSHEQYF	TGTGCCAGCAGCACTTCTCACGAGCAGTACTTC	TRBJ2-7	-	-	TRBV27
CASSVRGSSTDTQYF	TGTGCCAGCAGCGTCAGGGGGTCCAGCACAGATACGCAGTATTTT	TRBJ2-3	TRBD1	-	TRBV9
CASSSTGGGDEKLFF	TGTGCCAGTAGTTCAACAGGGGGCGGAGATGAAAAACTGTTTTTT	TRBJ1-4	TRBD1	-	TRBV19
CASSISSAGVGTDTQYF	TGTGCCAGTAGTATCTCCTCGGCGGGAGTTGGCACAGATACGCAGTATTTT	TRBJ2-3	TRBD2	-	TRBV19
CSGLLDSGANVLTF	TGCAGCGGGTTGTTAGACTCTGGGGCCAACGTCCTGACTTTC	TRBJ2-6	-	-	TRBV29-1
CASSLYAGMNTEAFF	TGTGCCAGCAGTTTATATGCAGGCATGAACACTGAAGCTTTCTTT	TRBJ1-1	-	-	TRBV28
CASSLGTSGRSGPDTQYF	TGTGCCAGCAGCTTAGGGACTAGCGGGAGGAGTGGCCCAGATACGCAGTATTTT	TRBJ2-3	TRBD2	-	TRBV13
CASSIYNEQFF	TGTGCCAGCAGCATATATAATGAGCAGTTCTTC	TRBJ2-1	-	-	TRBV5-6